These 18 T cell receptor beta chains originate from one sample sequenced in a study of T cells in Graves' hyperthyroidism and ophthalmopathy. Amplification of TCR beta CDR3 regions was performed using RNA transcripts as template. With the HTBI primer set, the TCR CDR3 went through a first round of RT-PCR. A single record per CDR3 protein comes from TCRdb applying MiXCR to the multiplex PCR reads. The data hold around 340,000 distinct CDR3 sequences, with around 16% observed a single time. What was sequenced was blood. Source of these receptors: a young man with Graves' hyperthyroidism.

Details on this clonotype: A much larger clone lies one base from this, so it may be a read error. The V gene is TRBV5-1, the J gene TRBJ1-1; D is uncertain. Trimming shortened V by 0 bases and J by 7 bases, and 13 bases separated the two germline ends. CDR3 length: 14 amino acids. Germline CDR1 SGHRS, CDR2 YFSETQ. CDR3 sequence reads: CASSLGASSGEAFF. The CDR3 region has the DNA TGCGCCAGCAGCTTGGGGGCATCCTCCGGTGAAGCTTTCTTT.

V and J are TRBV20-1 and TRBJ2-1; the D is unclear. The V gene's germline CDR1 is DFQATT and CDR2 SNEGSKA (reference sequence). There are 12 residues in the CDR3. V lost 8 bases to trimming and J lost 3 bases, with 11 bases between them. The CDR3 region has the DNA TGCAGTTTTTCTATTAACTACAATGAGCAGTTCTTC. Encoded protein: CSFSINYNEQFF.

This clonotype was counted ten times or more. V is TRBV9 and J is TRBJ2-1, with TRBD1 matching over 7 bases. The CDR3 has 16 amino acids. Germline CDR1 SGDLS, CDR2 YYNGEE. V was pared by 0 bases and J by 1 base, with 4 bases of the junction left unmatched. CDR3 sequence: CASSVVGTDSYNEQFF. As DNA, the CDR3 is TGTGCCAGCAGCGTAGTCGGGACAGATTCCTACAATGAGCAGTTCTTC. Combining the CDR3 with reference TRBV9 and TRBJ2-1 gives the whole variable domain DSGVTQTPKHLITATGQRVTLRCSPRSGDLSVYWYQQSLDQGLQFLIQYYNGEERAKGNILERFSAQQFPDLHSELNLSSLELGDSALYFCASSVVGTDSYNEQFFGPGTRLTVL.

The sample holds many counts of this clonotype. The chain combines TRBV12-3 or TRBV12-4 with TRBJ1-2; D might be TRBD1 (5 bases). This CDR3 is built from 13 residues. Trimming removed 6 bases at V and 8 bases at J, with 16 bases between. CDR3 coding DNA: TGTGCCAGCAGCCGGGATCCGGGGCGAGGCTACACCTTC. Its protein product is CASSRDPGRGYTF.

This clonotype was detected many times. This chain links TRBV7-3 with TRBJ1-2; possible D gene TRBD1, 6 bases. The germline gives CDR1 SGHTA, CDR2 FQGTGA. The CDR3 loop spans 15 amino acids. The V gene lost 1 base and the J gene lost 8 bases, with 17 bases spanning the gap. In DNA, the CDR3 is TGTGCCAGCAGCTTAATGTCTTCGGGGGCGGACGGCTACACCTTC. It codes for CASSLMSSGADGYTF.

With respect to this clonotype: A much larger clone is a single base away; this may be a read error. The chain is built from TRBV12-3 or TRBV12-4 and TRBJ1-1; D unclear. Trimming took 8 bases from V and 2 from J, leaving 21 bases between them. The CDR3 covers 16 residues. CDR3 DNA: TGTGCCAGCGGTCCCATGGGAGGGATGATAAACACTGAAGCTTTCTTT. Its translation: CASGPMGGMINTEAFF.

This clonotype was detected ten times or more. The CDR3 nucleotides read TGTGCCAGCAGTCGTACGGGGCCGGGCGAGCAGTACTTC. Translated, it gives CASSRTGPGEQYF. The chain combines TRBV12-3 or TRBV12-4 with TRBJ2-7, with D tentatively TRBD1 or TRBD2 (5 bases each). The germline V and J ends were trimmed by 5 bases and 6 bases, with 14 bases remaining between them. The CDR3 length is 13 residues.

This clonotype was counted ten times or more. The V call is TRBV5-1, the J call TRBJ1-3; D remains unclear. Trimming pared 1 base from V and 0 bases from J, leaving 8 bases between. The CDR3 runs 15 residues. Germline V gene data show CDR1 as SGHRS and CDR2 as YFSETQ. The CDR3 DNA reads TGCGCCAGCAGCTTGAACCCGAACTCTGGAAACACCATATATTTT. It codes for CASSLNPNSGNTIYF.

A few counts support this clonotype. This chain links TRBV13 with TRBJ2-3; possible D gene TRBD2, 5 bases. Looked up from germline, CDR1 is PRHDT and CDR2 is FYEKMQ (reference sequence). This CDR3 has 15 residues. With 7 bases removed from V and 4 bases from J, the gap between germline ends came to 18 bases. CDR3 DNA sequence: TGTGCCAGCATTCGGGGATCTCCTGGGGCAGATACGCAGTATTTT. Protein product: CASIRGSPGADTQYF.

The V call is TRBV7-9, the J call TRBJ1-5; D is possibly TRBD1 (5 bases). This CDR3 contains 14 residues. CDR1 is SEHNR, CDR2 FQNEAQ, per germline (reference sequence). Trimming shortened V by 1 base and J by 6 bases, and 10 bases separated the two germline ends. The CDR3 DNA sequence: TGTGCCAGCAGCTTAGGAGGGGCGGCTCAGCCCCAGCATTTT. Its protein is CASSLGGAAQPQHF.

This clonotype was detected a few times. This chain links TRBV2 with TRBJ2-2; no definite D call. CDR1 is SNHLY and CDR2 is FYNNEI in the germline V gene. V lost 4 bases and J 3 bases, leaving 12 bases between the germline ends. This CDR3 has 15 amino acids. CDR3 sequence: CASSGQRGDTGELFF. The CDR3 region has the DNA TGTGCCAGCAGTGGGCAGCGAGGCGACACCGGGGAGCTGTTTTTT. The full variable domain, with the rest looked up from reference TRBV2 and TRBJ2-2, is EPEVTQTPSHQVTQMGQEVILRCVPISNHLYFYWYRQILGQKVEFLVSFYNNEISEKSEIFDDQFSVERPDGSNFTLKIRSTKLEDSAMYFCASSGQRGDTGELFFGEGSRLTVL.

This clonotype has ten or more counts. The chain links TRBV6-2 or TRBV6-3 to TRBJ2-1, with 13 bases lining up with TRBD2. The CDR3 totals 17 residues. V shed 6 bases and J 5 bases; nucleotides not matched to a gene: 10. CDR1 is MNHEY, CDR2 SVGEGT, per germline. The CDR3 sequence is CASRRRGTSGINNEQFF. The CDR3 coding sequence is TGTGCCAGCAGACGACGAGGGACTAGCGGGATCAACAATGAGCAGTTCTTC.

Points on this clonotype: The CDR3 end shows no conserved phenylalanine or tryptophan, and so a read error is likely. The chain has TRBV5-6 and TRBJ2-7; D gene uncertain. The CDR3 covers 13 residues. Germline values: CDR1 SGHDT, CDR2 YYEEEE. V was trimmed by 5 bases and J by 1 base, leaving 10 bases between them. The DNA of the CDR3 is TGTGCCAGCAGGTTTGCAGGATCCTACGAGCAGTACTTG. This translates into CASRFAGSYEQYL.

In this sample, this clonotype turned up many times. The chain is built from TRBV28 and TRBJ2-7, with 10 bases lining up with TRBD1. Germline CDR1 is MDHEN and CDR2 is SYDVKM. The CDR3 runs to 17 residues. V shed 3 bases, J shed 3 bases, and the junction held 11 bases outside the gene matches. The CDR3 is CASSFPGTGEGDYEQYF. In DNA, the CDR3 is TGTGCCAGCAGTTTCCCCGGGACAGGGGAGGGGGACTACGAGCAGTACTTC.

The chain uses TRBV9 and TRBJ2-1; the match to TRBD1 covers 9 bases. V was clipped by 3 bases and J by 2 bases; unmatched bases: 3. The CDR3 spans 15 residues. Germline assignment: CDR1 SGDLS and CDR2 YYNGEE. The CDR3 is CASSARQGAYNEQFF. The CDR3 bases are TGTGCCAGCAGCGCAAGACAGGGGGCCTACAATGAGCAGTTCTTC.

Concerning this clonotype: This may stem from a read error, because a much larger clone lies one nucleotide away. This chain connects TRBV6-1 to TRBJ2-7; D unclear. The germline gives CDR1 MNHNS, CDR2 SASEGT. The CDR3 has 14 amino acids. The DNA for the CDR3 is TGTGCCAGCAGAGAAGAGGACGGCCCCTACGAGCAGTACTTC. This encodes CASREEDGPYEQYF.

This clonotype was picked up many times. The gene calls are TRBV11-2 and TRBJ2-7; maybe TRBD2 (5 bases). The CDR3 covers 14 residues. Trimming left V 5 bases short and J 0 bases short, with 11 bases between. From germline, CDR1 is SGHAT and CDR2 FQNNGV. This CDR3 is CASSRGPVSYEQYF. In nucleotides, the CDR3 is TGTGCCAGCAGCCGAGGGCCCGTCTCCTACGAGCAGTACTTC.

The sample holds many counts of this clonotype. V gene TRBV9 combines with J gene TRBJ2-2; D gene ambiguous. The CDR3 is 13 residues long. Per the germline V gene, CDR1 is SGDLS and CDR2 is YYNGEE. V gave up 4 bases and J gave up 2 bases, with 6 bases separating them. CDR3 DNA sequence: TGTGCCAGCAGCCAAATCAACACCGGGGAGCTGTTTTTT. Translating gives CASSQINTGELFF.